This T cell receptor beta chain was obtained from a study of T cell repertoires in cytomegalovirus infection. Study-level background: Selection of CMV epitopes for the study included recently identified HLA-C-restricted and well-studied HLA-B-restricted ones. Public TCR beta signature analysis indicated the presence of both CMV infection and matching HLA type. Study-wide results and caveats: CMV-specific TCR beta clonotypes restricted by HLA-C dominated the ex vivo response. Identification of carriers of CMV plus the relevant HLA was performed using cumulative public TCR beta family frequency.

In its sample, this clonotype was seen once. The antigen remains undetermined. TCRdb ran MiXCR on the reads and lists one entry per CDR3 protein. The repertoire holds nearly 700,000 distinct CDR3 sequences, with around 32% as singletons. Trimming took off 1 base at V and 0 bases at J, with 12 bases between the two ends. This CDR3 has 16 amino acids. In germline, CDR1 is MNHGY, CDR2 SAAAGT. This chain uses TRBV6-8 with TRBJ1-1, with D unresolved. This receptor was obtained from a human donor in good health (CMV status not recorded). Some clones in this sample may be carry-over from other donors' samples. Sequenced material: cultured PBMCs, taken from culture after CMV antigen stimulation. In DNA, the CDR3 is TGTGCCAGCAGTTACTACACAGCGCCTTTGAACACTGAAGCTTTCTTT. This sequence encodes CASSYYTAPLNTEAFF.